This TCR beta chain appears in the sequencing data of a study of cytomegalovirus exposure and HLA in healthy donors. Study-wide context: Inside one of the first data releases sat about 85 million unique TCRs taken from HLA-typed donors.

The primer mix had 60 Vbeta and 13 Jbeta primers. The method was immunoSEQ multiplex PCR; TCRdb's version includes in-frame clones alone and lacks a portion of them. The table shows approximately 150,000 clones, with 70% to 85% occurring only once. Germline V gene lookup returns CDR1 SGHNT and CDR2 YYREEE (reference sequence). The CDR3 contains 17 residues. Trimming removed 0 bases from V and 1 base from J; junction bases left unmatched: 6. The sequence was obtained from a man aged 25 to 40 in good health and CMV-seropositive. Material: PBMCs. The V and J genes are TRBV5-4 and TRBJ2-3; the match to TRBD2 covers 9 bases. This CDR3 reads CASSLDWLAGRTDTQYF. The CDR3 DNA reads as TGTGCCAGCAGCTTGGATTGGCTAGCGGGACGCACAGATACGCAGTATTTT.